This TCR beta chain is drawn from a study of shared clonotypes between healthy human individuals. As for the study in general: Sampling drew on donors who were a couple of women and three men aged 18 to 49. Per-donor plates numbered three CD4 naive, three CD4 memory, two CD8 naive and one CD8 memory.

Comment on this clone: The antigen is not known. Other DNA sequences in the same sample also yield this CDR3.

Repertoires were generated with immunoSEQ multiplex PCR, while TCRdb's copy carries only in-frame clones and drops some. The sample lists a few million clones; approximately 95% were seen once. Study observations and caveats: Generation probabilities were higher for clonotypes shared across all four sorted-subset donors than for unshared ones. Estimated richness values were generally larger in naive subsets than in memory subsets.

The CDR3 loop spans 15 amino acids. The V and J ends lost 0 bases and 0 bases respectively, with 5 bases between them. Germline loops: CDR1 LGHNA, CDR2 YNFKEQ. Sequenced material: naive CD4+ T cells from PBMCs. The subset was: CD45RA+ positively selected. The chain combines TRBV4-2 with TRBJ1-4, with D maybe TRBD1 (5 bases). This sequence was found in a man between 18 and 35 years old in good health. Some clones in this sample may be carry-over from other donors' samples. CDR3: CASSQEGATNEKLFF. The CDR3 DNA reads TGTGCCAGCAGCCAAGAGGGGGCAACTAATGAAAAACTGTTTTTT.